What follows are 15 T cell receptor beta chains derived from one specimen sequenced in a study of T-cell reconstitution after alpha-beta-depleted transplantation in children. Using unique molecular identifiers, the investigators prepared the TCRbeta library. One entry per CDR3 protein, called by TCRdb with MiXCR from the PCR reads. The sample holds 450,000 to 550,000 distinct CDR3 sequences, roughly an eighth seen once. This material consisted of PBMCs, mostly from graft donor cells, taken 180 days after TCRalphabeta/CD19-depleted stem cell transplant. These receptor sequences come from a female patient aged 2 to 10 who had a stem cell transplant for aplastic anemia, so the T cells may come from the graft donor.

The chain couples TRBV27 to TRBJ1-2; no clear D gene. CDR1 and CDR2 from the germline V gene are MNHEY and SMNVEV (reference sequence). The CDR3 runs to 14 residues. Trimming took 2 bases from V and 4 from J, leaving 11 bases between them. In nucleotides, the CDR3 is TGTGCCAGCAGTTTAGGAGGGTTTCGCTATGGCTACACCTTC. Translation: CASSLGGFRYGYTF.

The V gene is TRBV7-2, the J gene TRBJ2-2, with TRBD2 matching over 8 bases. V lost 8 bases and J lost 6; bases outside the gene matches: 8. Germline CDR1 SGHTA, CDR2 FQGNSA. The length of the CDR3 is 14 residues. The CDR3 loop is CASQRGLAAGELFF. Written as DNA, the CDR3 is TGTGCCAGCCAAAGAGGACTAGCAGCCGGGGAGCTGTTTTTT.

This clonotype was found a few times. The chain employs TRBV27 and TRBJ1-4, with D tentatively TRBD1 (6 bases). Germline CDR1 reads MNHEY; CDR2 reads SMNVEV (reference sequence). V was cut by 6 bases and J by 4 bases, with 15 bases left in between. This CDR3 comprises 15 residues. The chain's CDR3 is CASRRTGQSNEKLFF. CDR3 DNA: TGTGCCAGCAGACGAACGGGACAAAGTAATGAAAAACTGTTTTTT.

The chain links TRBV9 to TRBJ1-1; 7 bases fit TRBD1. The CDR3 spans 18 residues. The V gene's germline CDR1 is SGDLS and CDR2 YYNGEE. With 4 bases clipped from V and 0 bases from J, the junction kept 15 bases outside the gene matches. For the CDR3, the DNA is TGTGCCAGCAGCACCCGTTCCGGGACAGCCTTCATGAACACTGAAGCTTTCTTT. Residues: CASSTRSGTAFMNTEAFF.

Remarks on this clonotype: Here the CDR3 omits its conserved ending phenylalanine or tryptophan, so a read error is the likely source. The chain couples TRBV29-1 to TRBJ2-3; TRBD2 agrees at 7 bases. This CDR3 is 13 amino acids long. After removal of 4 bases from V and 2 bases from J, the junction contained 3 bases not matched to a gene. Germline CDR1 reads SQVTM; CDR2 reads ANQGSEA. The CDR3 reads CSVGGLHTDTQYL. The DNA of the CDR3 is TGCAGCGTTGGGGGACTACACACAGATACGCAGTATTTA.

This clonotype has only a few counts. The gene calls are TRBV5-1 and TRBJ2-2; no firm D call. CDR3 length: 15 residues. The germline V gene encodes CDR1 SGHRS and CDR2 YFSETQ. Deletions cut 3 bases from V and 3 bases from J, with 12 bases between. The CDR3 DNA is TGCGCCAGCAGCTATGGCGAGGCGGACACCGGGGAGCTGTTTTTT. The encoded protein is CASSYGEADTGELFF.

This clonotype was seen many times. The chain uses TRBV28 and TRBJ1-5; TRBD1 matches 8 bases. Germline V lookup: CDR1 MDHEN, CDR2 SYDVKM. Trimming at V came to 2 bases and at J to 7 bases, leaving 7 bases not matched to a gene. This CDR3 contains 15 residues. CDR3 loop: CASSLGQGARQPQHF. The CDR3 DNA sequence: TGTGCCAGCAGTTTAGGCCAGGGGGCTCGACAGCCCCAGCATTTT.

In its sample, this clonotype was seen a few times. The gene calls are TRBV11-2 and TRBJ2-1, with 9 positions matching TRBD2. Unmatched junction bases numbered 13, after V lost 1 base and J lost 0 bases. CDR3 length: 20 residues. Germline V gene lookup returns CDR1 SGHAT and CDR2 FQNNGV. The CDR3 DNA reads as TGTGCCAGCAGCTTAGTAGGTAGCGGGAGCCTAACGAGCTCCTACAATGAGCAGTTCTTC. Protein product: CASSLVGSGSLTSSYNEQFF.

This clonotype was detected only a few times. No DNA is shown, since the ends of the CDR3 on it are uncertain; the CDR3 is the one TCRdb lists. The CDR3 spells CASKTYRCMGNYGYTF. This chain joins TRBV21-1 and TRBJ1-2. TRBV21-1 is a pseudogene. A total of 16 residues make up the CDR3, ends included.

The chain recombines TRBV10-3 with TRBJ1-2; D is possibly TRBD1 (6 bases). Germline V gene data show CDR1 as ENHRY and CDR2 as SYGVKD. CDR3 length equals 14 residues. V lost 3 bases and J 6 bases, leaving 14 bases between the germline ends. This CDR3 is CAISDDKRGHGYTF. In nucleotides, the CDR3 is TGTGCCATCAGTGATGACAAACGGGGGCATGGCTACACCTTC.

This clonotype occurred many times. V and J are TRBV28 and TRBJ2-5; 7 nucleotides line up with TRBD1. Germline CDR1 reads MDHEN; CDR2 reads SYDVKM. The CDR3 loop spans 15 amino acids. Losses at the gene ends were 7 bases for V and 4 bases for J; bases not matched to a gene: 12. CDR3 coding DNA: TGTGCCAGCACCGCCCCGACAGGGCGAGGAGAGACCCAGTACTTC. Translation gives CASTAPTGRGETQYF.

V gene TRBV12-3 or TRBV12-4 combines with J gene TRBJ2-1; perhaps TRBD1 as D (5 bases). V was shortened by 2 bases and J by 9 bases, with 17 bases between the two germline ends. The CDR3 sequence is 15 residues long. The CDR3 DNA sequence: TGTGCCAGCAGTTTAAGGGTGGGGCGCTTTGGTGAGCAGTTCTTC. Amino acids: CASSLRVGRFGEQFF.

This chain links TRBV28 with TRBJ2-1; D not resolved. Trimming took off 6 bases at V and 12 bases at J, with 15 bases between the two ends. The CDR3 has 12 amino acids. The germline V gene encodes CDR1 MDHEN and CDR2 SYDVKM. The CDR3 nucleotides read TGTGCCAGCAGCGCCCCCGGAGAAGGGCAGTTCTTC. Translating gives CASSAPGEGQFF.

This clonotype was observed a handful of times. The J gene is TRBJ2-1, the V gene TRBV5-1; the match to TRBD2 covers 7 bases. This CDR3 region has 17 residues. CDR1 is SGHRS, CDR2 YFSETQ, per germline. Trimming at V came to 0 bases and at J to 6 bases, leaving 12 bases not matched to a gene. This CDR3 is CASSLEARTRWGNEQFF. CDR3 in DNA: TGCGCCAGCAGCTTGGAGGCCAGGACTAGATGGGGCAATGAGCAGTTCTTC.

This clonotype was observed a few times. The chain recombines TRBV12-3 or TRBV12-4 with TRBJ1-5; maybe TRBD1 (5 bases). The V end lost 6 bases, the J end lost 7 bases, and 22 bases lay between the germline ends. This CDR3 is built from 16 residues. The CDR3 loop is CASSPKGRNFVQPQHF. The CDR3, as DNA: TGTGCCAGCAGCCCGAAGGGACGCAATTTTGTCCAGCCCCAGCATTTT.